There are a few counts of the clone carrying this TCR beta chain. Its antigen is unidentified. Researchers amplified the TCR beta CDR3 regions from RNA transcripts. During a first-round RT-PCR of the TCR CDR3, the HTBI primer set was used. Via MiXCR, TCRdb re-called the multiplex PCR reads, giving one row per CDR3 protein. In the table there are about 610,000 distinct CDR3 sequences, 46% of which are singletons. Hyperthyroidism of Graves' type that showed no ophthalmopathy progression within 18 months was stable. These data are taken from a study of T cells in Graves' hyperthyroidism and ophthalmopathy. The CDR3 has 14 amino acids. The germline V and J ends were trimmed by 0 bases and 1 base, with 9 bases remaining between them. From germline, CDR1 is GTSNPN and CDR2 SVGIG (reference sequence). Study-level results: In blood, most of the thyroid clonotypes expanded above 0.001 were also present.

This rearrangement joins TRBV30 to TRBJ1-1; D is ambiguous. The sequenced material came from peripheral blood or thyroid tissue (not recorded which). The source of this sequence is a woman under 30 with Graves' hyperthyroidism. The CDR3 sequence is CAWSVVRENTEAFF. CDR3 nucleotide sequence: TGTGCCTGGAGTGTAGTTCGGGAGAACACTGAAGCTTTCTTT. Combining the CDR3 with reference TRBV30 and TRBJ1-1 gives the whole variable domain SQTIHQWPATLVQPVGSPLSLECTVEGTSNPNLYWYRQAAGRGLQLLFYSVGIGQISSEVPQNLSASRPQDRQFILSSKKLLLSDSGFYLCAWSVVRENTEAFFGQGTRLTVV.